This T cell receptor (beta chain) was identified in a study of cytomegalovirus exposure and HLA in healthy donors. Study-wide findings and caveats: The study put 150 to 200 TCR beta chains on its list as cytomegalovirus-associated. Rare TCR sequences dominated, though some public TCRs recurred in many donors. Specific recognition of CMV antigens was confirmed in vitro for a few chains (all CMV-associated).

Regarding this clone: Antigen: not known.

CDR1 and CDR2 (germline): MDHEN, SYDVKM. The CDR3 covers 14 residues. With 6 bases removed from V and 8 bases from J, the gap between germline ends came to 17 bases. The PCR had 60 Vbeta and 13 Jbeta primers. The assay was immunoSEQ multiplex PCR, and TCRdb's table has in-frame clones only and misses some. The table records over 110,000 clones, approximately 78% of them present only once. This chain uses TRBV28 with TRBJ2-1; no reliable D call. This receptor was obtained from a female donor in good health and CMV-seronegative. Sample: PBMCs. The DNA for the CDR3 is TGTGCCAGCAGCCCCCAGGAAGTTGGCGATGAGCAGTTCTTC. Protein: CASSPQEVGDEQFF.